This is a list of T cell receptor beta chains from one sample in a study of metastatic and nonmetastatic thyroid tumors. TCRdb re-called clones from the PCR reads using MiXCR. The data show approximately 40,000 clones, approximately 10% seen once. Sequencing was carried out using blood. These TCRs come from a female donor with papillary thyroid cancer or a benign thyroid nodule (not recorded which). Some clones in this sample may be carry-over from other donors' samples. CDR3s include the opening cysteine and the closing phenylalanine or tryptophan. The order of the fields is J gene, V gene, clone size, D gene, CDR3 DNA, CDR3 protein. D genes are given only for firm matches. Size is omitted from some rows. Given values are once, few, many or a class for expanded clones.

TRBJ2-7 | TRBV19 | many | . | TGTGCCAGTAGTATAACCCTGCAGGCCCCGCAGTACTTC | CASSITLQAPQYF
TRBJ2-7 | TRBV27 | . | TRBD2 | TGTGCCAGCCTCAGGTCTAGCGGGGCCTACGAGCAGTACTTC | CASLRSSGAYEQYF
TRBJ2-1 | TRBV6-2/TRBV6-3 | many | . | TGTGCCAGCAGTTACGTAGGAGGGGAGGAGAATGAGCAGTTCTTC | CASSYVGGEENEQFF
TRBJ2-7 | TRBV28 | . | . | TGTGCCAGCAGTTTAGAGACAGCGGGTACCTACGAGCAGTACTTC | CASSLETAGTYEQYF
TRBJ2-7 | TRBV9 | many | TRBD1 | TGTGCCAGCAGCGTAGCCCGGGACAGGAAAGTGTACGAGCAGTACTTC | CASSVARDRKVYEQYF
TRBJ2-3 | TRBV20-1 | many | TRBD1 | TGCAGTGCTAGACAGGGGGTTAGCACAGATACGCAGTATTTT | CSARQGVSTDTQYF
TRBJ1-5 | TRBV5-6 | . | TRBD1 | TGTGCCAGCAGCTTGTGGCAGGGGGCGGGCAATCAGCCCCAGCATTTT | CASSLWQGAGNQPQHF
TRBJ2-5 | TRBV5-1 | . | . | TGCGCCAGCAGCCCAGGGGTCGAAGAGACCCAGTACTTC | CASSPGVEETQYF
TRBJ1-1 | TRBV12-3/TRBV12-4 | many | . | TGTGCCAGCCGGAGGACAGTCGTCGCTTTCTTT | CASRRTVVAFF
TRBJ2-5 | TRBV28 | many | TRBD1 | TGTGCCAGCAGTATTCGACAGGGGGAACTCCAAGAGACCCAGTACTTC | CASSIRQGELQETQYF
TRBJ1-5 | TRBV20-1 | once | . | TGCAGTGCTAGAGGCGTGGGTGGTGATAGTCAGCCCCAGCATTTT | CSARGVGGDSQPQHF
TRBJ2-5 | TRBV20-1 | . | . | TGCAGTGCTAGAGATCAAGAGACCCAGTACTTC | CSARDQETQYF
TRBJ2-1 | TRBV7-3 | . | . | TGTGCCAGCAGCTTAAGTACCGCTAGTGGGTACAATGAGCAATTCTTC | CASSLSTASGYNEQFF
TRBJ2-7 | TRBV4-1 | many | TRBD2 | TGCGCCAGCAGCCAAGACTTGCTGCGGGAGGTCCGCTCCTACGAGCAGTACTTC | CASSQDLLREVRSYEQYF
TRBJ2-2 | TRBV27 | many | . | TGTGCCAGCAGTTCGTCCGGGGAGCTGTTTTTT | CASSSSGELFF
TRBJ2-3 | TRBV11-1 | . | . | TGTGCCAGCAGCTTCGGTAATAGGCAAATTGGAGATACGCAGTACTTT | CASSFGNRQIGDTQYF
TRBJ2-7 | TRBV7-9 | many | . | TGTGCCAGCAGCCCTCTCCCTAGGGGCAAGCAGTACTTC | CASSPLPRGKQYF
TRBJ1-1 | TRBV11-2 | many | TRBD1 | TGTGCCAGCAGCCTATACGCGGACAGGATGAACACTGAAGCTTTCTTT | CASSLYADRMNTEAFF
TRBJ1-2 | TRBV27 | many | . | TGTGCCAGCAGTTTATCCGCAGGGGATGGCTACACCTTC | CASSLSAGDGYTF
TRBJ1-2 | TRBV25-1 | many | TRBD1 | TGTGCCAGCAGTGAAACAGGGGGGAACTATGGCTACACCTTC | CASSETGGNYGYTF
TRBJ1-2 | TRBV5-1 | many | TRBD1 | TGCGCCAGCAGCTGGGGCGATTATACAGGGGGCGGTTATGGCTACACCTTC | CASSWGDYTGGGYGYTF
TRBJ1-1 | TRBV6-5 | many | TRBD1 | TGTGCCAGCAGTTACCGTCAGGGGAACAGGGGGACTGAAGCTTTCTTT | CASSYRQGNRGTEAFF
TRBJ2-7 | TRBV9 | many | . | TGTGCCAGCAGCGTAGAGCCAGGGACCTACGAGCAGTACTTC | CASSVEPGTYEQYF
TRBJ1-3 | TRBV28 | many | . | TGTGCCAGCAGTTTATCCCTAGGGGGGGTAAACACCATATATTTT | CASSLSLGGVNTIYF
TRBJ2-5 | TRBV5-1 | many | TRBD2 | TGCGCCAGCAGCGCGGGACTAGCGGAGACCCAGTACTTC | CASSAGLAETQYF
TRBJ2-7 | TRBV6-2/TRBV6-3 | few | TRBD2 | TGTGCCAGCAGTTACGGTACTAGCGGGACTGGTTACGAGCAGTACTTC | CASSYGTSGTGYEQYF
TRBJ2-6 | TRBV6-1 | many | . | TGTGCCCCCAAAGCAAGGCGGGAATCGTTGGGGGCCAACGTCCTGACTTTC | CAPKARRESLGANVLTF
TRBJ2-2 | TRBV7-3 | many | TRBD2 | TGTGCCAGCAGCTCTTCAATTTGGGGCGGGAGGGCTTACACCGGGGAGCTGTTTTTT | CASSSSIWGGRAYTGELFF
TRBJ2-3 | TRBV7-9 | many | . | TGTGCCAGCAGCTTACGTCCTAGCCACCTTCTAGATACGCAGTATTTT | CASSLRPSHLLDTQYF
TRBJ2-2 | TRBV20-1 | many | TRBD2 | TGCAGTGCCGCGGTCCGTAGCGGGGGGGGCACCGGGGAGCTGTTTTTT | CSAAVRSGGGTGELFF
TRBJ2-4 | TRBV5-1 | many | . | TGCGCCAGCAGCTTGTGGGGGGCAGAGCTCATGTATTTACTAGCCAAAAACATTCAGTACTTC | CASSLWGAELMYLLAKNIQYF
TRBJ2-3 | TRBV6-6 | many | TRBD2 | TGTGCCAGCAGTTACTCGAGAGTCGCGGGAGCAGATACGCAGTATTTT | CASSYSRVAGADTQYF
TRBJ2-3 | TRBV4-2 | many | TRBD2 | TGTGCCAGCAGCCCAGCCCAGCGGGAGATCACAGATACGCAGTATTTT | CASSPAQREITDTQYF
TRBJ2-1 | TRBV7-3 | many | . | TGTGCCAGCAGCTTAACTCCGGGGGCAAAACCCTACAATGAGCAGTTCTTC | CASSLTPGAKPYNEQFF
TRBJ1-5 | TRBV2 | many | TRBD1 | TGTGCCAGCAGCAAACAGGGGATTTCTGCCAATCAGCCCCAGCATTTT | CASSKQGISANQPQHF
TRBJ2-3 | TRBV20-1 | many | . | TGCAGTGCTAGAGATCTTAGGGGGGAGGGCCAGGATACGCAGTATTTT | CSARDLRGEGQDTQYF
TRBJ2-3 | TRBV6-2/TRBV6-3 | many | . | TGTGCCAGCAGTCCAGGACTAGATACGCAGTATTTT | CASSPGLDTQYF
TRBJ2-7 | TRBV2 | many | . | TGTGCCAGCATGGACTATCGGGACTCCTACGAGCAGTACTTC | CASMDYRDSYEQYF
TRBJ2-7 | TRBV14 | many | TRBD2 | TGTGCCAGCAGCCAAGAGCGAACTAGCGGGAACTACGAGCAGTACTTC | CASSQERTSGNYEQYF
TRBJ2-3 | TRBV28 | . | TRBD1 | TGTGCCAGCAGTTTCGATTCCGGGACAGGAGAAAGGGATACGCAGTATTTT | CASSFDSGTGERDTQYF
TRBJ2-3 | TRBV7-8 | many | TRBD2 | TGTGCCAGCATCCAAGCGGGAACAAGCACAGATACGCAGTATTTT | CASIQAGTSTDTQYF
TRBJ1-1 | TRBV7-8 | many | TRBD1 | TGTGCCAGCAGCAGACAGGGGTCTGAAGCTTTCTTT | CASSRQGSEAFF
TRBJ1-2 | TRBV19 | many | . | TGTGCCAGTAGTTTGGCAGGGATCAACTATGGCTACACCTTC | CASSLAGINYGYTF
TRBJ2-5 | TRBV20-1 | many | . | TGCAGTGCTAGAGATTGGAACGGGCAAGAGACCCAGTACTTC | CSARDWNGQETQYF
TRBJ1-5 | TRBV5-1 | many | . | TGCGCCAGCAGCTTGGAGGGGCATCAGCCCCAGCATTTT | CASSLEGHQPQHF
TRBJ1-1 | TRBV12-3/TRBV12-4 | many | . | TGTGCCAGCACTCAGACGCACCCCGACAGTGAAGCTTTCTTT | CASTQTHPDSEAFF
TRBJ1-5 | TRBV28 | many | . | TGTGCCAGCGCCCTCAAACGGGGGATTAATCAGCCCCAGCATTTT | CASALKRGINQPQHF
TRBJ2-3 | TRBV5-1 | . | . | TGCGCCAGCAAGAGGCGTTCTAGCACAGATACGCAGTATTTT | CASKRRSSTDTQYF
TRBJ1-2 | TRBV10-2 | many | . | TGCGCCAGCAGTGAGATTGGGGATTATGGCTACACCTTC | CASSEIGDYGYTF
TRBJ1-2 | TRBV28 | many | TRBD1 | TGTGCCAGCAGGCACCCCCGGGACAGGGCTTACGGGGGCTACACCTTC | CASRHPRDRAYGGYTF
TRBJ2-5 | TRBV3-1 | many | TRBD1 | TGTGCCAGCAGCCCAGGACAGGCGACAACACAAGAGACCCAGTACTTC | CASSPGQATTQETQYF